Presented here are 10 T cell receptor beta chains from one specimen sequenced in a study of blood T cell repertoires in COVID-19 (dated by TCRdb to the early 2020s). Library preparation employed the immunoSEQ multiplex PCR assay. The clones in this table, taken by TCRdb from immuneACCESS, are in-frame only. Not every clone is retained; where verified, under half of the shortfall comes from an unresolved V gene, and the cause of the rest is unknown. The table for this sample lists approximately 100,000 clones; 85% of them were counted only once. The top ten hold roughly 37% of the sample. The sequencing sample was made of peripheral blood. These receptors all stem from an elderly man with acute or convalescent COVID-19.

This clone has only a few counts. The chain carries TRBV7-9 and TRBJ1-1, with 8 bases fitting TRBD1. V was pared by 4 bases and J by 1 base, with 5 bases of the junction left unmatched. There are 15 residues in the CDR3. Looked up from germline, CDR1 is SEHNR and CDR2 is FQNEAQ (reference sequence). This CDR3 is CASSYLGQGNTEAFF. As DNA, the CDR3 is TGTGCCAGCAGCTATCTAGGACAGGGGAACACTGAAGCTTTCTTT.

The V gene is TRBV7-3, the J gene TRBJ2-2, with 7 bases aligning to TRBD2. The CDR3 runs to 14 residues. The germline gives CDR1 SGHTA, CDR2 FQGTGA. J was trimmed by 4 bases and V by 5 bases; bases with no gene match: 4. This CDR3 reads CASSPLASTGELFF. CDR3 nucleotides: TGTGCCAGCAGCCCACTAGCGTCCACCGGGGAGCTGTTTTTT.

The V gene is TRBV6-5, the J gene TRBJ1-1, with a weak D call TRBD1 (6 bases). The CDR3 length is 14 residues. Deletions cut 2 bases from V and 1 base from J, with 8 bases between. Germline assignment: CDR1 MNHEY and CDR2 SVGAGI. The CDR3 DNA is TGTGCCAGCAGTTACGCGGACAGGAACACTGAAGCTTTCTTT. Encoded protein: CASSYADRNTEAFF.

The chain recombines TRBV6-5 with TRBJ1-6, with a weak D call TRBD1 (5 bases). This CDR3 is built from 16 residues. The germline V gene has CDR1 MNHEY and CDR2 SVGAGI. Between the trimmed V and J ends, which lost 2 bases and 9 bases, there was a span of 17 bases. This chain's CDR3 is CASSYRTGTKVSPLHF. As DNA, the CDR3 is TGTGCCAGCAGTTACCGAACCGGGACTAAGGTTTCACCCCTCCACTTT.

The chain uses TRBV10-1 and TRBJ2-7, with no clear D. Germline V gives CDR1 WNHNN, CDR2 SYGVQD (reference sequence). The ends were cut back, 2 bases at V and 0 bases at J, with 5 bases in the middle. The CDR3 runs 13 residues. CDR3 sequence: CASSELSSYEQYF. CDR3 in DNA: TGCGCCAGCAGTGAGCTCAGCTCCTACGAGCAGTACTTC.

This clone was seen a single time. The V call is TRBV18, the J call TRBJ2-1, with TRBD2 matching 10 bases. Trimming removed 3 bases from V and 8 bases from J; junction bases left unmatched: 10. This CDR3 comprises 16 residues. Germline CDR1 is KGHSH and CDR2 is LQKENI. The CDR3 loop is CASSPVVTSGIYEQFF. The CDR3 DNA reads TGTGCCAGCTCACCGGTCGTCACTAGCGGGATCTATGAGCAGTTCTTC.

The chain uses TRBV7-2 and TRBJ1-2, with 7 nucleotides matching TRBD1. Germline lookup yields CDR1 SGHTA and CDR2 FQGNSA. The CDR3 is 16 amino acids. With 5 bases clipped from V and 2 bases from J, the junction kept 11 bases outside the gene matches. The CDR3 bases are TGTGCCAGCAGCCCCGATAGGACAGGAGGAAACTATGGCTACACCTTC. Its protein is CASSPDRTGGNYGYTF.

The chain carries TRBV6-5 and TRBJ2-3; TRBD1 is a possible D gene (5 bases). The CDR3 consists of 15 residues. Germline lookup yields CDR1 MNHEY and CDR2 SVGAGI. The V end lost 6 bases, the J end lost 0 bases, and 13 bases lay between the germline ends. CDR3 residues: CASSGQGRSTDTQYF. DNA of the CDR3: TGTGCCAGCAGCGGGCAGGGTAGAAGCACAGATACGCAGTATTTT.

CDR3 sequence: CASSSPPGQRTDTQYF. CDR3 sequence (DNA): TGTGCCAGCAGCTCACCTCCGGGACAGCGCACAGATACGCAGTATTTT. The chain employs TRBV7-6 and TRBJ2-3; 7 bases are shared with TRBD1. Germline V gene sequence: CDR1 SGHVS, CDR2 FNYEAQ. This CDR3 has 16 residues. V shed 4 bases, J shed 1 base, and the junction held 8 bases outside the gene matches.

The chain is built from TRBV6-6 and TRBJ1-2; 9 bases are a match to TRBD1. CDR3 length: 15 amino acids. The trim removed 4 bases at V and 7 bases at J, leaving 10 bases unmatched. The germline V gene has CDR1 MNHNY and CDR2 SVGAGI (reference sequence). The CDR3 nucleotides are TGTGCCAGCAGTTCAGCCGCCGGGACAGGGCTTGGCTACACCTTC. Translated: CASSSAAGTGLGYTF.